This TCR beta chain was observed in a study of blood T cell repertoires in COVID-19 (dated by TCRdb to about 2020). Concerning the study at large: The collaborator samples originated in the United States, Italy and Spain and spanned the acute and convalescent phases of COVID-19. The material from the prospective study consisted of cDNA or gDNA derived from T cells, B-cell-depleted T cells, or PBMCs. Subjects who had been exposed to COVID-19, were actively infected with it, or had recovered from it provided the deeply sampled blood TCRbeta repertoires that made up the dataset. A freely available public database, intended as a resource for researchers studying the immune response to SARS-CoV-2, is where the repertoires were released. Samples were obtained from the ongoing ImmuneRACE study (first 160 participants) and from approximately 1,200 subjects provided by 6 global collaborators. The sample metadata nearly always contained a de-identified subject ID, COVID-19 status, age in years and sex. HLA class I and class II types, where available, came from metadata supplied by the sample provider rather than from assay-based typing.

A note on this clone: Its antigen specificity is not known. No much larger clone is present one base from it, and per-base qualities are unavailable.

The germline V gene (reference sequence) supplies CDR1 SEHNR and CDR2 FQNEAQ. Its CDR3 holds 15 amino acids, cysteine through phenylalanine. Only the CDR3 part of the read is kept: 45 bases, read in frame from the first base. Here V drops 5 bases and J drops 8 bases, and the junction holds 11 bases not matched to any gene. TCRbeta CDR3 regions were amplified from genomic DNA by means of the immunoSEQ Assay, a bias-controlled multiplex PCR. In the original analysis: Within the assay, amplification of reference gene primers was used to estimate how many nucleated cells each sample contained. Sequence reads were collapsed and filtered to measure the absolute abundance of every unique TCRbeta CDR3 rearrangement. Productive Simpson clonality was computed per sample as the square root of Simpson's diversity index over productive rearrangements. The immuneACCESS repertoire file appears here via TCRdb, limited to in-frame rearrangements. These files lack a portion of the clones; in checked studies, under half of the deficit traces to unresolved V genes, and the cause of the others is not known. V, J and clone size are those of that table, while D and trimming were read from the DNA. The sample records approximately 150,000 clones, roughly four fifths of which are singletons. The ten biggest clones cover under 13% of the sample.

Beyond this particular receptor, the publication reports: How much clinical and demographic metadata was included differed by source and by participant, and the metadata was provided uncurated.

Each collaborating institution followed its own protocols to collect whole blood in K2EDTA tubes. For TCRbeta analysis, collaborators shipped samples as frozen whole blood, isolated PBMCs, or DNA extracted from either of those sample types. The chain links TRBV7-9 with TRBJ2-2, and TRBD1 aligns with 7 junction nucleotides. This sequence originates from a human donor in a cohort sampled during active COVID-19. The sequenced sample was peripheral blood. The CDR3 here reads CASSAQGSLVGELFF. The nucleotide sequence reads as follows: TGTGCCAGCAGCGCACAGGGGAGCCTTGTAGGGGAGCTGTTTTTT.